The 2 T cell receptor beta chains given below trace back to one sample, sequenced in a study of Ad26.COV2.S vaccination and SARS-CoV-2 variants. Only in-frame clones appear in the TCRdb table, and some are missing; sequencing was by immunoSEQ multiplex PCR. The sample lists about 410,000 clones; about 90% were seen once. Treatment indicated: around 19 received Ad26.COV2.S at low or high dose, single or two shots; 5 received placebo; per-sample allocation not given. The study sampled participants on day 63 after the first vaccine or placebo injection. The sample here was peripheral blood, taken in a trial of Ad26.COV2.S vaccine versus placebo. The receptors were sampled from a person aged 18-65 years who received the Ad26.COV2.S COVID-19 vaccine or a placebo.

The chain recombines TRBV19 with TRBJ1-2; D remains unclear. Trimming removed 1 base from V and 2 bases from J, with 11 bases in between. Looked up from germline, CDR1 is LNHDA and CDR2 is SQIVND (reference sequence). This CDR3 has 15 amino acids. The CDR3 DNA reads TGTGCCAGTAGTATAGGATCAGGTCTGAACTATGGCTACACCTTC. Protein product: CASSIGSGLNYGYTF.

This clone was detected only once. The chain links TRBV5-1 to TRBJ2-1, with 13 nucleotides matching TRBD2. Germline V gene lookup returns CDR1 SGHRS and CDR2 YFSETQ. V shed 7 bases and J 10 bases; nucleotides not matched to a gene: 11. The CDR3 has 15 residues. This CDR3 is CASRRPGLAGREQFF. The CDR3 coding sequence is TGCGCCAGCCGTCGCCCGGGACTAGCGGGGCGAGAGCAGTTCTTC.